This TCR beta chain was sequenced for a study of blood T cell repertoires in COVID-19. This clone was seen only a few times. CDR1 is SEHNR and CDR2 is FQNEAQ in the germline V gene (reference sequence). This CDR3 spans 17 amino acids. V was clipped by 5 bases and J by 10 bases, with 27 bases between them. Authors' methods: For nucleated cells, counts were estimated from reference gene primer amplification. The data were produced by immunoSEQ multiplex PCR, yet TCRdb's version contains in-frame clones alone and is incomplete. The DNA was the basis for D and trimming; V, J and clone size are from that table. The table lists some 97,000 clones, around nine tenths of them singletons.

The sequenced sample was peripheral blood. The sequence derives from a human donor in a cohort sampled during active COVID-19. The rearrangement links TRBV7-9 to TRBJ2-1; D may be TRBD1 (6 bases). CDR3 sequence reads: CASSPPDTGKGGREQFF. In DNA form, the CDR3 reads TGTGCCAGCAGCCCCCCGGACACCGGGAAAGGGGGACGGGAGCAGTTCTTC.